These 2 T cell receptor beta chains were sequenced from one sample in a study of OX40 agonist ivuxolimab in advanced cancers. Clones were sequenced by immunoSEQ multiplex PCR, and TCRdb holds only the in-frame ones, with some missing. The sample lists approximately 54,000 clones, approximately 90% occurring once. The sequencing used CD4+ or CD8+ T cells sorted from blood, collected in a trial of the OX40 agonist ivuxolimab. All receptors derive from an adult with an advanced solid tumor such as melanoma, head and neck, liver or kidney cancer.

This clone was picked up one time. CDR3 residues: CASSVARQEPNTGELFF. CDR3 sequence (DNA): TGTGCCAGCAGCGTCGCCCGACAGGAACCGAACACCGGGGAGCTGTTTTTT. The chain uses TRBV9 and TRBJ2-2, with D possibly being TRBD1 (6 bases). V was cut by 2 bases and J by 0 bases, with 14 bases left in between. This CDR3 comprises 17 residues. The germline V gene encodes CDR1 SGDLS and CDR2 YYNGEE. The entire variable domain, with the rest obtained from reference TRBV9 and TRBJ2-2, is as follows: DSGVTQTPKHLITATGQRVTLRCSPRSGDLSVYWYQQSLDQGLQFLIQYYNGEERAKGNILERFSAQQFPDLHSELNLSSLELGDSALYFCASSVARQEPNTGELFFGEGSRLTVL.

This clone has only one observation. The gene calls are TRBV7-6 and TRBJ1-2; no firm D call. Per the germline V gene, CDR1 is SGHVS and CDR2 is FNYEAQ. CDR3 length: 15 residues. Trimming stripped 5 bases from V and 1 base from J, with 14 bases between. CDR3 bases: TGTGCCAGCAGCCGTGGTCCAGGTTTTAACTATGGCTACACCTTC. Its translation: CASSRGPGFNYGYTF.